This TCR beta chain is from a study of regulatory T cells in long-lasting Graves disease. The study's findings and limits: Researchers reported studying only peripheral blood, not thyroid tissue. Persistent Graves' patients showed a TCR diversity that was lower than that of newly diagnosed ones. Persistent disease samples used TRBV28, TRBJ1-2 and TRBJ2-5 preferentially.

This clonotype has at least ten counts. Its specificity is not known. Germline CDR1 reads SGHAT; CDR2 reads FQNNGV. There are 16 residues in the CDR3. Trimming took 4 bases from V and 1 from J; bases not matched to a gene: 6. With iRepertoire HTBI primers and Arm-PCR of CDR3 regions, TCR beta libraries were built. TCRdb itself ran the multiplex PCR reads through MiXCR, one entry per CDR3 protein. The repertoire holds hundreds of thousands of distinct CDR3 sequences, with around 17% as singletons. Sample time point: newly diagnosed GD, antithyroid drugs for less than 3 months. PBMCs were the source of the RNA used for TCR sequencing. The data were also submitted as part of a second study, on T cells in Graves' hyperthyroidism and ophthalmopathy. From that study: Absent ophthalmopathy progression within 18 months defined stable Graves' hyperthyroidism.

The sequence derives from a woman in her thirties with Graves disease. Sequences were derived from peripheral blood mononuclear cells (PBMCs), sampled at new diagnosis, from a patient treated with antithyroid drugs. The chain links TRBV11-2 to TRBJ2-5, with TRBD2 matching over 10 bases. The CDR3 loop is CASSSRWTSGQETQYF. CDR3 DNA: TGTGCCAGCAGCTCCCGATGGACTAGCGGCCAAGAGACCCAGTACTTC.